The T cell receptor beta chain described here comes from a study of blood T cells in healthy people across ages. Across the study: When template switching was applied, about one barcoded beta molecule was captured per two T cells.

Study-level results: Roughly linearly, TCR beta diversity per million T cells fell as age increased.

The authors ran a second PCR of 7 to 11 cycles using a sample-barcoded 5' primer and a J-beta primer mix. TCRdb used MiXCR to reprocess the 5' RACE reads, holding one entry per CDR3 protein. The repertoire holds over 500,000 distinct CDR3 sequences, approximately 52% seen once, with about 13% in the top ten. For this clonotype: Its antigen is unknown. This sequence may be a read error, since a much larger clone differs from it by one base.

Germline V gene lookup returns CDR1 SQVTM and CDR2 ANQGSEA. The ends were cut back, 7 bases at V and 5 bases at J, with 23 bases in the middle. This CDR3 spans 15 amino acids. What was sequenced was blood. J is TRBJ2-5 and V is TRBV29-1; D may correspond to TRBD1 or TRBD2 (5 bases each). This clonotype was sampled from a woman older than 75 in good health. The CDR3 protein is CSADSMTEGWETQYF. For the CDR3, the DNA is TGCAGCGCTGACTCCATGACAGAGGGTTGGGAGACCCAGTACTTC.